This TCR beta chain was recovered during a study of shared clonotypes between healthy human individuals. Nashville, Tennessee was home to all donors, each a Caucasian adult. Trimming took 0 bases from V and 0 from J, leaving 9 bases between them. The CDR3 totals 16 residues. CDR1 is MGHRA, CDR2 YSYEKL, per germline. Splitting of each subset's genomic DNA was done evenly across several immunoSEQ plates. Ten immunoSEQ deep assay plates held the unsorted PBMC DNA. Produced via immunoSEQ multiplex PCR; TCRdb's table is partial and in-frame only. The data show fewer than 650,000 clones, with around three quarters seen just once and around 11% held by the top ten.

The chain joins TRBV4-1 to TRBJ2-1; D unclear. The source is a woman aged 40 to 49 in good health. Some clones in this sample may be carry-over from other donors' samples. The sequenced sample consisted of PBMCs. Here the CDR3 reads CASSQDRVSSYNEQFF. The CDR3 DNA is TGCGCCAGCAGCCAAGATAGGGTAAGCTCCTACAATGAGCAGTTCTTC.